The next 20 T cell receptor beta chains were all read from a single sample in a study of blood T cell repertoires in COVID-19. Profiling relied on immunoSEQ multiplex PCR, and the TCRdb table lists in-frame clones only, not all of them. Of approximately 210,000 clones listed, roughly nine tenths were seen once; the top ten hold 0.75% to 0.95%. The sequencing input was peripheral blood. Receptors were obtained from a woman aged 70-85 years with acute or convalescent COVID-19.

The genes are TRBV9 and TRBJ2-2; D may be TRBD1 (6 bases). The V end lost 4 bases, the J end lost 0 bases, and 13 bases lay between the germline ends. CDR3 length equals 16 residues. Germline loops: CDR1 SGDLS, CDR2 YYNGEE. This CDR3 reads CASSTRQVPNTGELFF. The CDR3 nucleotides read TGTGCCAGCAGCACCCGACAGGTACCGAACACCGGGGAGCTGTTTTTT.

This clone was seen a single time. The V gene is TRBV5-1, the J gene TRBJ2-1; 9 nucleotides align to TRBD1. The CDR3 runs 16 residues. CDR1 and CDR2 from the germline V gene are SGHRS and YFSETQ. V was pared by 2 bases and J by 5 bases, with 8 bases of the junction left unmatched. In DNA, the CDR3 is TGCGCCAGCAGCTTCCCACAGGGGGCGACCCACAATGAGCAGTTCTTC. Amino acids: CASSFPQGATHNEQFF.

The rearrangement uses TRBV28 and TRBJ1-1; 7 nucleotides match TRBD1. The trim removed 8 bases at V and 8 bases at J, leaving 8 bases unmatched. CDR3 length: 12 amino acids. CDR1 and CDR2 (germline): MDHEN, SYDVKM. The DNA of the CDR3 is TGTGCCAGCCGAGGGGGCTGGGTGGAAGCTTTCTTT. It yields the protein CASRGGWVEAFF.

The chain has TRBV28 and TRBJ2-7; perhaps TRBD1 as D (6 bases). This CDR3 is built from 12 residues. V lost 6 bases and J lost 7, with 13 bases in between. Germline loops: CDR1 MDHEN, CDR2 SYDVKM. This chain's CDR3 is CASSELDREQYF. The DNA of the CDR3 is TGTGCCAGCAGCGAACTTGACAGGGAGCAGTACTTC.

The J gene is TRBJ1-2, the V gene TRBV12-3 or TRBV12-4; D may be TRBD1 (6 bases). V gave up 4 bases and J gave up 10 bases, with 16 bases separating them. The CDR3 has 13 amino acids. The CDR3 sequence: CASSYGGTSDYTF. CDR3 nucleotide sequence: TGTGCCAGCAGTTACGGGGGGACAAGCGACTACACCTTC.

This clone was observed a handful of times. The chain couples TRBV3-1 (or the pseudogene TRBV3-2) to TRBJ1-5; TRBD1 matches at 7 bases. Trimming at V came to 4 bases and at J to 4 bases, leaving 7 bases not matched to a gene. Germline V CDR1 and CDR2: LGHDT, YNNKEL (reference sequence). The CDR3 is 15 residues long. The chain's CDR3 is CASSPTGSFNQPQHF. The CDR3 region has the DNA TGTGCCAGCAGCCCGACAGGGTCTTTTAATCAGCCCCAGCATTTT.

The chain uses TRBV11-3 and TRBJ2-3; D may be TRBD2 (6 bases). Germline lookup yields CDR1 SGHNT and CDR2 YENEEA. This CDR3 comprises 14 residues. V was pared by 5 bases and J by 2 bases, with 11 bases between. Here the CDR3 reads CASSARDFTDTQYF. The DNA of the CDR3 is TGTGCCAGCAGCGCCCGGGACTTCACAGATACGCAGTATTTT.

The gene calls are TRBV5-4 and TRBJ2-5, with 13 nucleotides matching TRBD2. Trimming at V came to 3 bases and at J to 4 bases, leaving 12 bases not matched to a gene. Germline CDR1 and CDR2: SGHNT and YYREEE (reference sequence). The CDR3 runs 18 residues. The CDR3, as DNA: TGTGCCAGCAGCTACTCTACACTAGCGGGGGGGTCAGGAGAGACCCAGTACTTC. Its protein is CASSYSTLAGGSGETQYF.

J is TRBJ1-2 and V is TRBV28; 9 bases map to TRBD1. CDR3 length: 14 residues. CDR1 is MDHEN and CDR2 is SYDVKM in the germline V gene. V was pared by 7 bases and J by 4 bases, with 7 bases of the junction left unmatched. The CDR3 DNA sequence: TGTGCCAGCAATCTCATACAGGGGGCCTATGGCTACACCTTC. Translation gives CASNLIQGAYGYTF.

The chain carries TRBV7-2 and TRBJ2-4; D perhaps matches TRBD1 (5 bases). The CDR3 has 13 amino acids. Germline V gives CDR1 SGHTA, CDR2 FQGNSA. Trimming pared 5 bases from V and 6 bases from J, leaving 11 bases between. CDR3 residues: CASSDSLGNIQYF. CDR3 DNA sequence: TGTGCCAGCAGCGACAGTCTAGGAAACATTCAGTACTTC. The full variable domain, with the rest looked up from reference TRBV7-2 and TRBJ2-4, is GAGVSQSPSNKVTEKGKDVELRCDPISGHTALYWYRQSLGQGLEFLIYFQGNSAPDKSGLPSDRFSAERTGGSVSTLTIQRTQQEDSAVYLCASSDSLGNIQYFGAGTRLSVL.

The gene calls are TRBV29-1 and TRBJ1-2; 11 bases fit TRBD1. V dropped 5 bases and J dropped 4; count of bases not matched to a gene: 6. CDR1 and CDR2 from the germline V gene are SQVTM and ANQGSEA. CDR3 length: 14 amino acids. The CDR3 DNA sequence: TGCAGCGTTTGGGCGGGGACAGGGGGCTATGGCTACACCTTC. Amino acids: CSVWAGTGGYGYTF.

The V call is TRBV10-3, the J call TRBJ2-5; no definite D call. V dropped 8 bases and J dropped 0 bases, with 7 bases sitting between them. From germline, CDR1 is ENHRY and CDR2 SYGVKD. This CDR3 spans 12 amino acids. The CDR3 nucleotides are TGTGCCATCTCCCTTAACCAAGAGACCCAGTACTTC. It is translated as CAISLNQETQYF.

The chain employs TRBV3-1 (or the pseudogene TRBV3-2) and TRBJ2-2; D may be TRBD2 (5 bases). The CDR3 length is 15 residues. Germline lookup yields CDR1 LGHDT and CDR2 YNNKEL (reference sequence). Trimming stripped 7 bases from V and 7 bases from J, with 19 bases between. CDR3 loop: CASNQPARSGGELFF. In DNA form, the CDR3 reads TGTGCCAGCAACCAGCCTGCCCGGAGCGGCGGGGAGCTGTTTTTT.

There are a few counts of this clone. The gene calls are TRBV5-1 and TRBJ1-2; a possible D gene is TRBD1 (6 bases). The V gene lost 2 bases and the J gene lost 2 bases, with 10 bases spanning the gap. The CDR3 runs 14 residues. CDR1 SGHRS and CDR2 YFSETQ come from the germline V gene. The CDR3: CASSFNGQNYGYTF. The CDR3 nucleotides read TGCGCCAGCAGCTTCAACGGACAGAACTATGGCTACACCTTC.

V and J are TRBV28 and TRBJ2-5; D may be TRBD1 (7 bases). V was trimmed by 5 bases and J by 5 bases, leaving 15 bases between them. Germline V gives CDR1 MDHEN, CDR2 SYDVKM. The CDR3 loop spans 14 amino acids. CDR3: CASSTSGGRETQYF. In nucleotides, the CDR3 is TGTGCCAGCAGTACTTCAGGGGGGCGGGAGACCCAGTACTTC. The full variable domain, in which reference TRBV28 and TRBJ2-5 provide the parts outside the CDR3, is DVKVTQSSRYLVKRTGEKVFLECVQDMDHENMFWYRQDPGLGLRLIYFSYDVKMKEKGDIPEGYSVSREKKERFSLILESASTNQTSMYLCASSTSGGRETQYFGPGTRLLVL.

This chain links TRBV6-6 with TRBJ1-4, with 11 bases fitting TRBD1. V dropped 5 bases and J dropped 8; count of bases not matched to a gene: 7. The CDR3 spans 15 residues. In germline, CDR1 is MNHNY, CDR2 SVGAGI (reference sequence). CDR3 protein: CASSIPRDRGEKLFF. The CDR3 bases are TGTGCCAGCAGTATCCCCCGGGACAGGGGGGAAAAACTGTTTTTT.

The rearrangement joins TRBV6-1 to TRBJ2-4, with D possibly being TRBD1 (6 bases). This CDR3 is built from 15 residues. The V gene's germline CDR1 is MNHNS and CDR2 SASEGT. Trimming took 6 bases from V and 5 from J, leaving 17 bases between them. CDR3 in amino acids: CASRKKGQGQNIQYF. The CDR3 coding sequence is TGTGCCAGCAGGAAAAAAGGGCAGGGGCAAAACATTCAGTACTTC.

The chain carries TRBV4-1 and TRBJ1-2; D gene ambiguous. Trimming cost V 0 bases and J 5 bases, with 13 bases left between them. Germline CDR1 reads MGHRA; CDR2 reads YSYEKL. This CDR3 region has 15 residues. The CDR3, as DNA: TGCGCCAGCAGCCAAGACTGGCCGGGAACTTATGGCTACACCTTC. Translating gives CASSQDWPGTYGYTF.

The genes are TRBV7-2 and TRBJ2-1; TRBD2 agrees at 10 bases. The CDR3 is made up of 18 amino acids. Germline V gene sequence: CDR1 SGHTA, CDR2 FQGNSA. V lost 5 bases to trimming and J lost 3 bases; unmatched junction nucleotides: 13. CDR3 in DNA: TGTGCCAGCAGCCGGGTAGCGGGGGGCGGGGGTATCTACAATGAGCAGTTCTTC. Amino acids: CASSRVAGGGGIYNEQFF.

The chain is built from TRBV3-1 (or the pseudogene TRBV3-2) and TRBJ1-6, with a possible D match to TRBD1 (5 bases). The CDR3 runs 14 residues. V lost 2 bases and J 10 bases, leaving 12 bases between the germline ends. The germline gives CDR1 LGHDT, CDR2 YNNKEL (reference sequence). CDR3 sequence (DNA): TGTGCCAGCAGCCAACGCAGGGATCGGTCACCCCTCCACTTT. Protein sequence: CASSQRRDRSPLHF.